This T cell receptor (beta chain) was captured by sequencing in a study of multiple sclerosis patients with progressive multifocal leukoencephalopathy. About the study: Multiple sclerosis patients on natalizumab who never developed PML served as longitudinally sampled controls.

This clone appeared a few times. Antigen: not known. The method was immunoSEQ multiplex PCR; TCRdb's version includes in-frame clones alone and lacks a portion of them. In the table there are fewer than 35,000 clones, 89% of which are singletons. Germline lookup yields CDR1 MNHNS and CDR2 SASEGT. This CDR3 contains 16 residues. The J segment lost 4 bases and the V segment lost 4 bases, leaving 9 bases of the junction unmatched. Time point of the sample: before natalizumab initiation. Study results and caveats: Findings may reflect JC virus infection or just general immunocompromise.

This TCR derives from a human donor with multiple sclerosis. The V call is TRBV6-1, the J call TRBJ2-7; 11 bases align to TRBD2. The sequenced sample consisted of PBMCs. The chain's CDR3 is CASSGKLAGEVYEQYF. As DNA, the CDR3 is TGTGCCAGCAGTGGCAAACTAGCGGGAGAGGTGTACGAGCAGTACTTC.